What follows are 30 T cell receptor beta chains derived from one specimen sequenced in a study of molecular identifiers for immune sequencing clone quantification. TCRdb reprocessed the PCR reads via MiXCR and lists one record per CDR3 protein. The table records over 550,000 distinct CDR3 sequences, roughly 27% of them present only once. Sequencing input: naive CD8+ T cells from blood, with Jurkat cell RNA spiked in. Specified subset: FACS-sorted CD8+CD4-CCR7+CD45RA+ naive T cells. These receptors all stem from a human donor in good health. Some libraries in this study had Jurkat cell RNA spiked in.

This clonotype was seen many times. The chain is built from TRBV11-2 and TRBJ2-7, with D tentatively TRBD1 (5 bases). The V end was cut by 4 bases, the J end by 9 bases, with 13 bases between. The germline V gene has CDR1 SGHAT and CDR2 FQNNGV. CDR3 length: 12 residues. This CDR3 reads CASSSTNQGQYF. CDR3 bases: TGTGCCAGCAGCTCCACAAACCAGGGGCAGTACTTC.

At least ten counts were recorded for this clonotype. The chain joins TRBV7-9 to TRBJ2-7; 12 bases match TRBD2. This CDR3 comprises 14 residues. The trim removed 8 bases at V and 4 bases at J, leaving 6 bases unmatched. Germline V gives CDR1 SEHNR, CDR2 FQNEAQ (reference sequence). The CDR3 sequence: CASAAGTSGYEQYF. As DNA, the CDR3 is TGTGCCAGCGCAGCCGGGACTAGCGGGTACGAGCAGTACTTC.

This clonotype occurred many times. The rearrangement joins TRBV4-3 to TRBJ2-7; D uncertain. This CDR3 is 13 amino acids long. Trimming removed 1 base at V and 1 base at J, with 5 bases between. In germline, CDR1 is LGHNA, CDR2 YSLEER. The CDR3 nucleotides are TGCGCCAGCAGCCAAGGTCTGTCCTACGAGCAGTACTTC. It codes for CASSQGLSYEQYF.

About this clonotype: A far larger clone is just one base off, so this is likely a read error. V gene TRBV5-1 combines with J gene TRBJ2-2; D is undetermined. Between the trimmed V and J ends, which lost 1 base and 4 bases, there was a span of 5 bases. This CDR3 spans 13 amino acids. In germline, CDR1 is SGHRS, CDR2 YFSETQ. The CDR3 sequence: CASSLRTTGELFF. The CDR3 nucleotides read TGCGCCAGCAGCTTGAGGACCACCGGGGAGCTGTTTTTT.

In regard to this clonotype: It may be a read error: a sequence one base away is much more abundant. This chain connects TRBV6-5 to TRBJ2-5, with 7 positions matching TRBD2. From germline, CDR1 is MNHEY and CDR2 SVGAGI. V lost 8 bases and J lost 2; bases outside the gene matches: 5. The CDR3 extends over 13 amino acids. The DNA of the CDR3 is TGTGCCAGCCGGGGACTACCTCAAGAGACCCAGTACTTC. This translates into CASRGLPQETQYF.

This clonotype has at least ten counts. The rearrangement links TRBV19 to TRBJ2-7; tentatively, D is TRBD1 (6 bases). The CDR3 length is 13 residues. Germline CDR1 and CDR2: LNHDA and SQIVND (reference sequence). V dropped 4 bases and J dropped 7 bases, with 14 bases sitting between them. The CDR3 region is CASSTPPGQEQYF. CDR3 DNA: TGTGCCAGTAGTACCCCCCCCGGACAGGAGCAGTACTTC.

With respect to this clonotype: At one boundary the junction diverges from the germline segment, which might be a read error. The chain carries TRBV5-1 and TRBJ2-3; 11 bases align to TRBD1. The CDR3 extends over 19 amino acids. The germline CDR1 and CDR2 sequences are SGHRS and YFSETQ. CDR3 DNA sequence: TGCGCCAGCAGCTTGGGGACAGGGGGCCGATGGATCGCGACAGATACGCTGTATTTT. Translating it yields CASSLGTGGRWIATDTLYF.

Worth noting for this clonotype: Since a much larger clone is just one base distant, this may be a read error. Given the absence of the conserved phenylalanine or tryptophan at the CDR3 end, a read error is likely. V gene TRBV29-1 combines with J gene TRBJ2-7, with a possible D match to TRBD2 (6 bases). Germline assignment: CDR1 SQVTM and CDR2 ANQGSEA. Deletions cut 1 base from V and 5 bases from J, with 18 bases between. CDR3 size: 15 residues. The CDR3 bases are TGCAGCGTTGAAGGACCCGGGCAGGGCGGGAACGAGCAGTACTCC. Translating it yields CSVEGPGQGGNEQYS.

This chain joins TRBV5-4 and TRBJ2-3; 7 bases are shared with TRBD2. Germline V gene sequence: CDR1 SGHNT, CDR2 YYREEE (reference sequence). V gave up 3 bases and J gave up 3 bases; unmatched junction bases: 10. This CDR3 contains 16 residues. The DNA of the CDR3 is TGTGCCAGCAGCTCCCCGGGACTACGGGTGACAGATACGCAGTATTTT. Residues: CASSSPGLRVTDTQYF. Together with reference TRBV5-4 and TRBJ2-3, the CDR3 gives the full variable domain: ETGVTQSPTHLIKTRGQQVTLRCSSQSGHNTVSWYQQALGQGPQFIFQYYREEENGRGNFPPRFSGLQFPNYSSELNVNALELDDSALYLCASSSPGLRVTDTQYFGPGTRLTVL.

This clonotype appeared many times. The chain carries TRBV29-1 and TRBJ1-1; the match to TRBD1 covers 8 bases. The V and J ends lost 4 bases and 7 bases, in that order; junction bases with no gene match: 2. The CDR3 has 11 amino acids. CDR1 SQVTM and CDR2 ANQGSEA come from the germline V gene. CDR3 protein: CSVAQGVEAFF. Here the CDR3 DNA reads TGCAGCGTTGCACAGGGGGTTGAAGCTTTCTTT.

Comments on this clonotype: A read error may account for a junction end that differs from germline. The chain joins TRBV4-1 to TRBJ1-1; 7 bases line up with TRBD1. This CDR3 is built from 16 residues. CDR1 MGHRA and CDR2 YSYEKL come from the germline V gene. The DNA of the CDR3 is TGCGCCAGCAGCGAAGCCAGTAGGGACAGAGGGACTGCAGCTTTCTTT. This sequence encodes CASSEASRDRGTAAFF.

Comments on this clonotype: A much larger clone lies one base from this, so it may be a read error. The rearrangement uses TRBV24-1 and TRBJ2-1; D unresolved. In germline, CDR1 is KGHDR, CDR2 SFDVKD. This CDR3 has 12 residues. As DNA, the CDR3 is TGTGCCACCAGAACGGAATACAATGAGCGGTTCTTC. Amino acids: CATRTEYNERFF.

In its sample, this clonotype was seen a few times. The chain employs TRBV19 and TRBJ2-1; D call uncertain. In germline, CDR1 is LNHDA, CDR2 SQIVND (reference sequence). The CDR3 contains 11 residues. V shed 5 bases and J shed 7 bases, with 6 bases lying between them. The CDR3 region has the DNA TGTGCCAGTAGTTGGGCTAATGAGCAGTTCTTC. Translation: CASSWANEQFF.

This clonotype was picked up one time. A much larger clone is a single base away; this may be a read error. The V call is TRBV6-5, the J call TRBJ2-7; weak D call: TRBD2 (5 bases). Germline V gene sequence: CDR1 MNHEY, CDR2 SVGAGI. CDR3 length equals 17 residues. V was clipped by 4 bases and J by 4 bases, with 23 bases between them. This CDR3 reads CASSCSTSGRSGYEQYF. DNA of the CDR3: TGTGCCAGCAGTTGCTCGACCAGTGGGCGGTCGGGGTACGAGCAGTACTTC.

On this clonotype itself: This may arise from a read error, as a much more abundant clone is one base away. The chain joins TRBV6-1 to TRBJ1-5, with 7 positions matching TRBD2. Near its end, the DNA agrees better with TRBJ2-3, so the J call may be wrong. This CDR3 has 15 amino acids. Germline CDR1 and CDR2: MNHNS and SASEGT. The CDR3 loop reads CASSPGLYSNQPQYF. The CDR3 DNA reads TGTGCCAGCAGTCCGGGACTATATAGCAATCAGCCCCAGTATTTT.

The V gene is TRBV5-8, the J gene TRBJ1-1; 9 bases align to TRBD1. CDR1 is SGHTS, CDR2 YDEGEE, per germline. The CDR3 consists of 16 residues. V lost 4 bases to trimming and J lost 0 bases; unmatched junction nucleotides: 7. The DNA of the CDR3 is TGTGCCAGCAGCCGAGGGACAGGGCCCTTGAACACTGAAGCTTTCTTT. Protein sequence: CASSRGTGPLNTEAFF.

This clonotype was observed many times. The chain recombines TRBV4-2 with TRBJ2-4; 8 bases agree with TRBD1. Trimming cost V 0 bases and J 4 bases; bases outside gene matches: 11. CDR1 LGHNA and CDR2 YNFKEQ come from the germline V gene. The CDR3 extends over 18 amino acids. The CDR3 region has the DNA TGTGCCAGCAGCCAAGAAGGTGAGCTGAGGACAGGGAAAAACATTCAGTACTTC. It yields the protein CASSQEGELRTGKNIQYF.

The chain recombines TRBV23-1 with TRBJ1-3; D is undetermined. TRBV23-1 is annotated as an ORF whose role is uncertain. The V end lost 4 bases, the J end lost 1 base, and 11 bases lay between the germline ends. This CDR3 is 15 amino acids long. The CDR3 sequence: CASSRSSFSGNTIYF. The CDR3 DNA is TGCGCCAGCAGTCGCTCTTCTTTTTCTGGAAACACCATATATTTT.

This clonotype was found a few times. The genes are TRBV18 and TRBJ2-1; 8 bases fit TRBD1. The CDR3 consists of 16 residues. Germline V gene lookup returns CDR1 KGHSH and CDR2 LQKENI. The junction had 12 bases not matched to a gene; V was cut back by 8 bases and J by 3 bases. The CDR3 DNA reads as TGTGCCAGCGCCATCAATATACAGGGGGGCTACAATGAGCAGTTCTTC. Its protein is CASAINIQGGYNEQFF.

This clonotype turned up a few times. The rearrangement links TRBV27 to TRBJ2-7, with D possibly being TRBD2 (7 bases). The length of the CDR3 is 15 residues. Trimming pared 3 bases from V and 3 bases from J, leaving 15 bases between. The germline V gene has CDR1 MNHEY and CDR2 SMNVEV (reference sequence). Written as DNA, the CDR3 is TGTGCCAGCAGTTTTGAAGGGGGGGGGTACTACGAGCAGTACTTC. Its protein product is CASSFEGGGYYEQYF.

In its sample, this clonotype was seen many times. The V call is TRBV3-1, the J call TRBJ2-5; D gene unclear. The CDR3 is made up of 14 amino acids. With 4 bases removed from V and 0 bases from J, the gap between germline ends came to 9 bases. Germline V gene data show CDR1 as LGHDT and CDR2 as YNNKEL (reference sequence). This chain's CDR3 is CASSPDDNQETQYF. The CDR3 DNA sequence: TGTGCCAGCAGCCCCGACGACAACCAAGAGACCCAGTACTTC.

In this sample, this clonotype turned up a few times. The chain carries TRBV10-3 and TRBJ2-7, with TRBD2 matching 7 bases. This CDR3 region has 16 residues. V was pared by 0 bases and J by 0 bases, with 5 bases of the junction left unmatched. Germline V gene lookup returns CDR1 ENHRY and CDR2 SYGVKD. CDR3 sequence: CAISESLRGSSYEQYF. CDR3 sequence (DNA): TGTGCCATCAGTGAGTCGCTGCGGGGGTCCTCCTACGAGCAGTACTTC.

In its sample, this clonotype was seen many times. The J gene is TRBJ2-3, the V gene TRBV11-2; D unresolved. This CDR3 is built from 14 residues. CDR1 and CDR2 from the germline V gene are SGHAT and FQNNGV. Deletions cut 5 bases from V and 0 bases from J, with 9 bases between. The CDR3 bases are TGTGCCAGCAGCCGCCAGTTGAGCACAGATACGCAGTATTTT. Translated: CASSRQLSTDTQYF.

This clonotype was found many times. The rearrangement uses TRBV5-4 and TRBJ2-7; D gene uncertain. Between the trimmed V and J ends, which lost 5 bases and 4 bases, there was a span of 10 bases. Germline V gene lookup returns CDR1 SGHNT and CDR2 YYREEE (reference sequence). The CDR3 totals 12 residues. The CDR3 spells CASSYDAYEQYF. CDR3 bases: TGTGCCAGCAGTTACGATGCTTACGAGCAGTACTTC. The full variable domain, its missing parts supplied by reference TRBV5-4 and TRBJ2-7, is ETGVTQSPTHLIKTRGQQVTLRCSSQSGHNTVSWYQQALGQGPQFIFQYYREEENGRGNFPPRFSGLQFPNYSSELNVNALELDDSALYLCASSYDAYEQYFGPGTRLTVT.

The CDR3: CASSPNRDSSYEQYF. Written as DNA, the CDR3 is TGTGCCAGCAGTCCGAACCGGGACAGTTCCTACGAGCAGTACTTC. The chain has TRBV6-5 and TRBJ2-7; 7 nucleotides line up with TRBD1. The CDR3 runs to 15 residues. The V and J ends lost 5 bases and 1 base, in that order; junction bases with no gene match: 8. Per germline, CDR1 MNHEY and CDR2 SVGAGI.

The V call is TRBV6-6, the J call TRBJ2-7; D unclear. CDR1 is MNHNY, CDR2 SVGAGI, per germline (reference sequence). V dropped 6 bases and J dropped 1 base, with 19 bases sitting between them. This CDR3 comprises 16 residues. The CDR3 reads CASSQDRTAHSYEQYF. As DNA, the CDR3 is TGTGCCAGCAGCCAAGATCGAACTGCTCATTCCTACGAGCAGTACTTC.

This clonotype appeared many times. The rearrangement uses TRBV3-1 and TRBJ2-1, with no clear D. Germline loops: CDR1 LGHDT, CDR2 YNNKEL (reference sequence). This CDR3 is 15 amino acids long. Trimming cost V 0 bases and J 0 bases, with 6 bases left between them. CDR3 sequence reads: CASSQDPSSYNEQFF. CDR3 DNA sequence: TGTGCCAGCAGCCAAGATCCTAGCTCCTACAATGAGCAGTTCTTC.

A note on this clonotype: A much larger clonotype is one base distant, so this may be a read error. The chain has TRBV7-9 and TRBJ2-3; no definite D call. There are 12 residues in the CDR3. The germline V gene encodes CDR1 SEHNR and CDR2 FQNEAQ (reference sequence). For the CDR3, the DNA is TGTGCCAACAGCAGACTCACAGATACGCAGTATTTT. Protein: CANSRLTDTQYF.

Note on this clonotype: A much more abundant neighbour one base away suggests this may be a read error. The chain is built from TRBV7-2 and TRBJ1-1, with 10 bases that match TRBD1. The trim removed 5 bases at V and 6 bases at J, leaving 12 bases unmatched. Germline V lookup: CDR1 SGHTA, CDR2 FQGNSA. This CDR3 spans 16 amino acids. The CDR3 coding sequence is TGTGCCAGCAGCGCCCCGGGACAGGGGTTGGGGCCTGAAGCTTTCTTT. It translates to CASSAPGQGLGPEAFF.

The gene calls are TRBV29-1 and TRBJ1-1, with D possibly matching TRBD1 (6 bases). V was cut by 1 base and J by 6 bases, with 9 bases left in between. Germline CDR1 reads SQVTM; CDR2 reads ANQGSEA. The CDR3 spans 12 residues. The CDR3 here is CSVEGGAPEAFF. The CDR3 nucleotides read TGCAGCGTTGAAGGGGGGGCCCCTGAAGCTTTCTTT.